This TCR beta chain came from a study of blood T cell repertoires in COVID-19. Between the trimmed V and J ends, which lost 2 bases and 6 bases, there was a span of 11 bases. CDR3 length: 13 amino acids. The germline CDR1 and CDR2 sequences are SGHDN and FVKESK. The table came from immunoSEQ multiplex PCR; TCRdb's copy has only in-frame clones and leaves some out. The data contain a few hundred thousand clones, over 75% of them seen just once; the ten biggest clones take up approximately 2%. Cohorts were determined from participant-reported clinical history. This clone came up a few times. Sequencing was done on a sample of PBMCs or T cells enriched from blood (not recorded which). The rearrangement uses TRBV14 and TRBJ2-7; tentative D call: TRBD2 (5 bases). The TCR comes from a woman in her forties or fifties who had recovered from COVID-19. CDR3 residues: CASSQNDGGEQYF. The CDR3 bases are TGTGCCAGCAGCCAAAATGATGGAGGCGAGCAGTACTTC.